This TCR beta chain was profiled in a study of blood T cell repertoires in COVID-19. Study-wide context: Whether acute or convalescent, the COVID-19 samples came from the United States, Italy and Spain. PBMCs, B-cell-depleted T cells, or T cells were the source of the cDNA or gDNA that made up the material.

From germline, CDR1 is SGHNT and CDR2 YYREEE (reference sequence). Trimming at V came to 4 bases and at J to 4 bases, leaving 9 bases not matched to a gene. The length of the CDR3 is 15 residues. Original methodology: From reference gene primer amplification, estimates of nucleated cell counts were derived. Using immunoSEQ multiplex PCR, the repertoire was profiled, and TCRdb retains in-frame clones only, with some absent. D and trimming were read from the DNA, whereas the V and J calls and clone size are those reported in that table. The sample has about 70,000 clones, roughly 83% seen once. Seattle patients were enrolled while actively infected and followed longitudinally.

The J gene is TRBJ2-3, the V gene TRBV5-4; TRBD1 matches at 7 bases. The receptor comes from a man aged 25 to 40 with COVID-19, enrolled during active disease. Sequencing was performed on peripheral blood. This CDR3 is CASSLRQGQSDTQYF. CDR3 sequence (DNA): TGTGCCAGCAGCCTGCGACAGGGACAGTCAGATACGCAGTATTTT.